This is a list of T cell receptor beta chains from one sample in a study of blood T cell repertoires in COVID-19. TCRdb's table, derived via immunoSEQ multiplex PCR, lists solely in-frame clones and lacks some. The table lists about 70,000 clones, about four fifths of them singletons. Sequences were obtained from peripheral blood. The receptor set was obtained from a man aged 65-85 years who had recovered from COVID-19. CDR3s include the opening cysteine and the closing phenylalanine or tryptophan. The order of the fields is J gene, clone size, V gene, D gene, CDR3 protein, CDR3 DNA. The D gene is left open where the match is weak. For some rows the clone size is stated as once, few or many, or as a class when expanded; others skip it.

J: TRBJ1-5; size: .; V: TRBV6-5; D: .; CDR3: CASQETDYFGQPQHF; DNA: TGTGCCAGCCAGGAGACAGATTATTTCGGCCAGCCCCAGCATTTT
J: TRBJ1-3; size: .; V: TRBV27; D: TRBD1; CDR3: CASSFRDRERTGNTIYF; DNA: TGTGCCAGCAGTTTTCGGGACAGGGAGAGGACTGGAAACACCATATATTTT
J: TRBJ1-3; size: .; V: TRBV30; D: .; CDR3: CASHREGNTIYF; DNA: TGTGCCTCCCACAGGGAGGGAAACACCATATATTTT
J: TRBJ2-7; size: .; V: TRBV5-1; D: TRBD1; CDR3: CASSLSGQGYEQYF; DNA: TGCGCCAGCAGCTTATCGGGACAGGGCTACGAGCAGTACTTC
J: TRBJ2-1; size: .; V: TRBV7-2; D: TRBD2; CDR3: CASSLDIAGGYNEQFF; DNA: TGTGCCAGCAGCTTAGATATAGCGGGAGGGTACAATGAGCAGTTCTTC
J: TRBJ2-1; size: .; V: TRBV4-1; D: TRBD2; CDR3: CASSLIELAGGLGDEQFF; DNA: TGCGCCAGCAGCCTTATAGAACTAGCGGGGGGCTTAGGGGATGAGCAGTTCTTC
J: TRBJ1-1; size: few; V: TRBV19; D: .; CDR3: CASSSRGNTEAFF; DNA: TGTGCCAGTAGTAGCAGGGGGAACACTGAAGCTTTCTTT
J: TRBJ2-7; size: .; V: TRBV27; D: TRBD1; CDR3: CASSRDRGGSRTYEQYF; DNA: TGTGCCAGCAGTCGGGACAGGGGAGGTAGCAGAACCTACGAGCAGTACTTC
J: TRBJ1-4; size: .; V: TRBV5-1; D: TRBD1; CDR3: CASSLGQGQEKLFF; DNA: TGCGCCAGCAGCTTGGGACAGGGACAAGAAAAACTGTTTTTT
J: TRBJ1-1; size: once; V: TRBV10-3; D: .; CDR3: CAISEREGLGHTEAFF; DNA: TGTGCCATCTCCGAAAGGGAGGGCCTTGGACACACTGAAGCTTTCTTT
J: TRBJ1-4; size: .; V: TRBV3-1/TRBV3-2; D: .; CDR3: CASSPTGGYANEKLFF; DNA: TGTGCCAGCAGCCCCACGGGGGGGTACGCTAATGAAAAACTGTTTTTT
J: TRBJ2-7; size: .; V: TRBV6-1; D: TRBD2; CDR3: CASSEWASGVGYEQYF; DNA: TGTGCCAGCAGTGAATGGGCTAGCGGGGTAGGATACGAGCAGTACTTC
J: TRBJ2-3; size: .; V: TRBV28; D: .; CDR3: CASSKSSGTDTQYF; DNA: TGTGCCAGCAGTAAATCTAGCGGCACAGATACGCAGTATTTT
J: TRBJ2-7; size: .; V: TRBV6-5; D: .; CDR3: CASSLQSTGSHEQYF; DNA: TGTGCCAGCAGTCTACAAAGTACAGGGTCCCACGAGCAGTACTTC
J: TRBJ2-1; size: few; V: TRBV28; D: TRBD1; CDR3: CAIRDSFDEQFF; DNA: TGTGCCATCCGGGACAGCTTCGATGAGCAGTTCTTC